This record covers a single TCR beta chain. Per the authors' pipeline: Amplification of reference gene primers was used by the study to estimate nucleated cell counts. Some clones are missing from TCRdb's copy, which holds only in-frame ones; the method was immunoSEQ multiplex PCR. D and trimming were read from the DNA, whereas the V and J calls and clone size are those reported in that table. The sample holds over 85,000 clones, more than 70% seen once. This entry belongs to a study of blood T cell repertoires in COVID-19. Study-level information: COVID-19 samples, acute and convalescent, were from the United States, Italy and Spain. PBMCs, B-cell-depleted T cells, or T cells provided the cDNA or gDNA that made up the material.

The CDR3 covers 17 residues. With 3 bases removed from V and 5 bases from J, the gap between germline ends came to 21 bases. Germline V CDR1 and CDR2: SGHDN, FVKESK. The rearrangement uses TRBV14 and TRBJ2-3; D perhaps matches TRBD2 (5 bases). The TCR originated in a woman over 75 with active COVID-19. The specimen was peripheral blood. DNA for the CDR3: TGTGCCAGCAGCCAGTCTCTTGGCCCCCTGAGCGGAGATACGCAGTATTTT. Its protein product is CASSQSLGPLSGDTQYF. Full variable domain (outside the CDR3, taken from reference TRBV14 and TRBJ2-3): EAGVTQFPSHSVIEKGQTVTLRCDPISGHDNLYWYRRVMGKEIKFLLHFVKESKQDESGMPNNRFLAERTGGTYSTLKVQPAELEDSGVYFCASSQSLGPLSGDTQYFGPGTRLTVL.